Listed below are T cell receptor beta chains from one sample, sequenced in a study of cytomegalovirus exposure and HLA in healthy donors. Data came from immunoSEQ multiplex PCR; TCRdb stores just in-frame clones and leaves some out. The sample has some 150,000 clones; roughly four fifths are singletons. The sample comprised PBMCs. The receptors originated from a man aged 50 or older in good health and CMV-seropositive. Each CDR3 is given with its conserved first and last residue. D genes are given only for firm matches. For some rows the clone size is stated as once, few or many, or as a class when expanded; others skip it.

j_gene | d_gene | abundance | v_gene | CDR3aa | CDR3nt
TRBJ1-2 | - | - | TRBV7-2 | CASSLMDRNYGYTF | TGTGCCAGCAGCTTAATGGACAGAAACTATGGCTACACCTTC
TRBJ2-7 | - | - | TRBV7-9 | CASSGARTYEQYF | TGTGCCAGCAGCGGAGCTCGGACCTACGAGCAGTACTTC
TRBJ2-7 | TRBD2 | - | TRBV13 | CASSLSSGAYEQYF | TGTGCCAGCAGTCTATCTAGCGGGGCCTACGAGCAGTACTTC
TRBJ2-1 | TRBD2 | - | TRBV4-2 | CASSQGGTSGYNEQFF | TGTGCCAGCAGCCAAGGAGGGACTAGCGGGTACAATGAGCAGTTCTTC
TRBJ1-2 | - | - | TRBV15 | CATSRDRQEYYGYTF | TGTGCCACCAGCAGAGACCGACAAGAATACTATGGCTACACCTTC
TRBJ1-5 | - | - | TRBV11-2 | CASSQDRFGQPQHF | TGTGCCAGCAGCCAAGACAGGTTTGGTCAGCCCCAGCATTTT
TRBJ1-2 | TRBD1 | - | TRBV29-1 | CSVATYSPPGGTYGYTF | TGCAGCGTTGCCACATATAGCCCCCCAGGGGGGACCTATGGCTACACCTTC
TRBJ2-1 | - | - | TRBV28 | CASSATGSNEQFF | TGTGCCAGCAGCGCTACAGGGAGCAATGAGCAGTTCTTC
TRBJ2-7 | TRBD1 | - | TRBV28 | CASRTRDRGVLFYEQYF | TGTGCCAGCAGGACCCGGGACAGGGGGGTCCTTTTCTACGAGCAGTACTTC
TRBJ2-7 | - | - | TRBV6-5 | CASSDRRSYEQYF | TGTGCCAGCAGTGACAGGCGCTCCTACGAGCAGTACTTC
TRBJ1-2 | - | - | TRBV6-5 | CASSYRESNYGYTF | TGTGCCAGCAGTTATCGGGAGAGTAACTATGGCTACACCTTC
TRBJ2-2 | - | - | TRBV7-2 | CASSFVSQGTGELFF | TGTGCCAGCAGCTTCGTATCACAGGGAACCGGGGAGCTGTTTTTT
TRBJ1-1 | - | - | TRBV19 | CASSNTVNTEAFF | TGTGCCAGTAGTAATACAGTGAACACTGAAGCTTTCTTT
TRBJ2-3 | - | - | TRBV28 | CASSFRAADTQYF | TGTGCCAGCAGTTTCAGGGCCGCAGATACGCAGTATTTT
TRBJ1-5 | - | - | TRBV9 | CASSVEGRYDQPQHF | TGTGCCAGCAGCGTAGAAGGGAGGTACGATCAGCCCCAGCATTTT
TRBJ1-4 | - | - | TRBV19 | CASSILAATGKLFF | TGTGCCAGTAGTATTTTGGCAGCGACCGGGAAACTGTTTTTT
TRBJ2-2 | - | - | TRBV19 | CASSPQSNTGELFF | TGTGCCAGTAGTCCACAGTCGAACACCGGGGAGCTGTTTTTT
TRBJ2-5 | - | - | TRBV6-5 | CASSLAQGGRTQYF | TGTGCCAGCAGTTTAGCTCAGGGGGGCAGGACCCAGTACTTC
TRBJ2-7 | TRBD1 | - | TRBV18 | CASSLGTGPTYEQYF | TGTGCCAGCTCACTGGGGACAGGGCCTACCTACGAGCAGTACTTC
TRBJ2-7 | - | - | TRBV2 | CASGGLLILSYEQYF | TGTGCCAGCGGGGGACTCCTCATACTTTCCTACGAGCAGTACTTC
TRBJ2-4 | - | few | TRBV30 | CAWRRGGIQYF | TGTGCCTGGAGAAGGGGCGGCATTCAGTACTTC
TRBJ2-7 | - | - | TRBV25-1 | CASSESGRGQNEQYF | TGTGCCAGCAGTGAATCTGGGCGGGGGCAGAACGAGCAGTACTTC
TRBJ2-7 | - | - | TRBV4-3 | CASSQESQNRYEQYF | TGCGCCAGCAGCCAAGAATCGCAAAATCGGTACGAGCAGTACTTC
TRBJ1-6 | - | - | TRBV6-6 | CASSYSVGADNSPLHF | TGTGCCAGCAGTTACTCGGTGGGCGCCGATAATTCACCCCTCCACTTT
TRBJ1-1 | TRBD1 | - | TRBV6-4 | CASSDSRTGGVTEAFF | TGTGCCAGCAGTGACTCTAGGACAGGGGGTGTCACTGAAGCTTTCTTT
TRBJ1-3 | TRBD1 | - | TRBV6-1 | CASSGDGTGLGNTIYF | TGTGCCAGCAGTGGAGACGGGACAGGCTTAGGGAACACCATATATTTT
TRBJ2-1 | TRBD2 | - | TRBV5-1 | CASSLAGGTSGNPLYNEQFF | TGCGCCAGCAGCTTGGCCGGGGGGACTAGCGGGAACCCTCTCTACAATGAGCAGTTCTTC
TRBJ2-1 | TRBD2 | - | TRBV9 | CASSVGTSGFGNEQFF | TGTGCCAGCAGCGTAGGGACTAGCGGGTTCGGCAATGAGCAGTTCTTC
TRBJ2-3 | TRBD2 | - | TRBV18 | CASSPRTAGAGTDTQYF | TGTGCCAGCTCACCCAGAACAGCGGGAGCGGGGACAGATACGCAGTATTTT
TRBJ2-3 | TRBD2 | - | TRBV7-9 | CASSLGSGGADTQYF | TGTGCCAGCAGCTTAGGTTCGGGAGGCGCGGATACGCAGTATTTT
TRBJ1-5 | - | - | TRBV2 | CASQGGAGQPQHF | TGTGCCAGTCAGGGAGGGGCAGGTCAGCCCCAGCATTTT
TRBJ1-5 | TRBD1 | - | TRBV5-1 | CASSPGTGNQPQHF | TGCGCCAGCAGTCCCGGGACAGGGAATCAGCCCCAGCATTTT
TRBJ2-2 | TRBD2 | - | TRBV7-9 | CASSLGLAGGLEELFF | TGTGCCAGCAGCCTTGGACTAGCGGGAGGTTTGGAGGAGCTGTTTTTT
TRBJ2-7 | - | - | TRBV10-3 | CAISAAGSYEQYF | TGTGCCATCAGTGCGGCGGGGTCCTACGAGCAGTACTTC
TRBJ2-1 | - | - | TRBV28 | CASRLLAAYNEQFF | TGTGCCAGCAGATTACTAGCAGCCTACAATGAGCAGTTCTTC
TRBJ1-6 | - | - | TRBV2 | CASNIQWQRQENNSPLHF | TGTGCCAGCAACATCCAATGGCAGCGGCAGGAGAATAATTCACCCCTCCACTTT
TRBJ1-2 | - | - | TRBV30 | CAWSVEGGVGYTF | TGTGCCTGGAGTGTAGAAGGGGGGGTTGGCTACACCTTC
TRBJ1-2 | - | - | TRBV19 | CASSISGPYYGYTF | TGTGCCAGTAGTATTTCAGGGCCTTACTATGGCTACACCTTC
TRBJ2-7 | TRBD2 | - | TRBV6-1 | CASRATSGVGEQYF | TGTGCCAGCAGGGCGACTAGCGGGGTGGGGGAGCAGTACTTC
TRBJ1-4 | - | - | TRBV4-3 | CASSQAGGASNEKLFF | TGCGCCAGCAGCCAAGCTGGGGGGGCGTCTAATGAAAAACTGTTTTTT
TRBJ2-7 | TRBD1 | - | TRBV5-6 | CASSFGTEYEQYF | TGTGCCAGCAGCTTCGGGACAGAATACGAGCAGTACTTC
TRBJ2-2 | - | - | TRBV29-1 | CSVSPGGWDTGELFF | TGCAGCGTTTCACCAGGCGGGTGGGACACCGGGGAGCTGTTTTTT
TRBJ2-1 | TRBD2 | - | TRBV5-1 | CASSPGTSGRAREQFF | TGCGCCAGCAGCCCAGGGACTAGCGGGAGGGCCCGTGAGCAGTTCTTC
TRBJ1-1 | - | many | TRBV6-5 | CASRLTLNTEAFF | TGTGCCAGCAGACTAACGCTGAACACTGAAGCTTTCTTT
TRBJ2-2 | - | - | TRBV27 | CASSPDARDGELFF | TGTGCCAGCAGTCCAGATGCTAGAGACGGGGAGCTGTTTTTT
TRBJ2-3 | - | - | TRBV11-2 | CANSLQTSTDTQYF | TGTGCCAACAGCTTACAAACAAGCACAGATACGCAGTATTTT
TRBJ2-3 | - | - | TRBV4-3 | CASSQEGLLGADTQYF | TGCGCCAGCAGCCAAGAGGGTCTCCTCGGGGCAGATACGCAGTATTTT
TRBJ2-7 | - | few | TRBV5-8 | CASNMGSMGEQYF | TGTGCCAGCAACATGGGTAGCATGGGCGAGCAGTACTTC
TRBJ2-7 | - | - | TRBV13 | CASSLVPGVMDEQYF | TGTGCCAGCAGCTTAGTTCCGGGGGTAATGGACGAGCAGTACTTC
TRBJ2-1 | TRBD2 | - | TRBV7-9 | CASSRTSGSNEQFF | TGTGCCAGCAGCCGGACTAGCGGGAGCAATGAGCAGTTCTTC
TRBJ2-7 | - | - | TRBV6-1 | CASSEVAGFPYEQYF | TGTGCCAGCAGTGAAGTGGCAGGGTTTCCCTACGAGCAGTACTTC
TRBJ2-1 | TRBD2 | - | TRBV9 | CASSSVPAGLVNEQFF | TGTGCCAGCAGTTCGGTGCCAGCGGGATTAGTTAATGAGCAGTTCTTC